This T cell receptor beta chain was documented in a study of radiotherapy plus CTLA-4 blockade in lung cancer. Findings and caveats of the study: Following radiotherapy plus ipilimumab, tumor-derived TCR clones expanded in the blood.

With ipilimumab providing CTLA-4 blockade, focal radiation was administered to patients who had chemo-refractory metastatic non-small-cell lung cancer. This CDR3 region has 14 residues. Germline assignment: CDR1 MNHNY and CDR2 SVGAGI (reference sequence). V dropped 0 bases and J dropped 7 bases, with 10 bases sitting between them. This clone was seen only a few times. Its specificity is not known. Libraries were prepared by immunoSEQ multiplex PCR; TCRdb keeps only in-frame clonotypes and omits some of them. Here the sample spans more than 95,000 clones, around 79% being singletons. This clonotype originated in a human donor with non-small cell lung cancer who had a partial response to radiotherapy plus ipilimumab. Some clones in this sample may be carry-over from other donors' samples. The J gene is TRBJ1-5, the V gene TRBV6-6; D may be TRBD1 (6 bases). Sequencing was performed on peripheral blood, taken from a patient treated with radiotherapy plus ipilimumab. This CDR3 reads CASSYSYREQPQHF. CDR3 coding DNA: TGTGCCAGCAGTTACTCGTACAGGGAGCAGCCCCAGCATTTT.